The next 29 T cell receptor beta chains were all read from a single sample in a study of shared clonotypes between healthy human individuals (dated by TCRdb to 2018 to 2021). Libraries were prepared through the immunoSEQ multiplex PCR assay. The table comes from immuneACCESS by way of TCRdb, which keeps in-frame sequences with V and J called. Part of the clones is missing from these tables; in studies checked, under half for an unresolved V gene and the rest for unknown reasons. In this sample the table shows 90,000 to 100,000 clones, about half of which occur a single time. About 16% of the sample is held by the ten biggest clonotypes. The sample was PBMCs. The receptors stem from a woman in her 40s in good health. Some clones in this sample may be carry-over from other donors' samples.

For this clone: This sequence is one base from a far larger clone and is likely a read error. In DNA form, the CDR3 reads TGTGCCTGGAGTGTGAAGGGGGACACTGAAGCTTTCTTT. Its protein is CAWSVKGDTEAFF. The rearrangement uses TRBV30 and TRBJ1-1; possibly TRBD1 for D (6 bases). The CDR3 has 13 residues. Germline CDR1 and CDR2: GTSNPN and SVGIG (reference sequence). V lost 0 bases, J lost 3 bases, and 8 bases lay in between.

The V and J genes are TRBV5-1 and TRBJ2-2, with 9 bases that match TRBD2. Per germline, CDR1 SGHRS and CDR2 YFSETQ. The CDR3 is 14 amino acids. V gave up 5 bases and J gave up 5 bases; unmatched junction bases: 4. CDR3 amino acids: CASRLSGSTGELFF. The CDR3 DNA is TGCGCCAGCAGGCTTAGCGGGAGTACCGGGGAGCTGTTTTTT.

The CDR3 sequence is CAWTRSGGYETQYF. CDR3 bases: TGTGCCTGGACCCGGAGCGGGGGCTACGAGACCCAGTACTTC. This chain connects TRBV30 to TRBJ2-5, with 8 positions matching TRBD2. CDR1 is GTSNPN and CDR2 is SVGIG in the germline V gene (reference sequence). CDR3 length equals 14 residues. V trimming: 4 bases; J trimming: 5 bases; junction bases outside the gene matches: 9.

The chain links TRBV7-9 to TRBJ2-1; TRBD2 matches 7 bases. With V trimmed by 3 bases and J by 8 bases, 10 bases remained unmatched. CDR3 length equals 15 residues. Germline loops: CDR1 SEHNR, CDR2 FQNEAQ (reference sequence). The CDR3 DNA is TGTGCCAGCAGCTTTCCGGGACTAATAGTCGATGAGCAGTTCTTC. Its protein is CASSFPGLIVDEQFF.

This clone was observed many times. The chain uses TRBV28 and TRBJ2-7; TRBD1 matches at 7 bases. The length of the CDR3 is 17 residues. Per germline, CDR1 MDHEN and CDR2 SYDVKM. Trimming removed 2 bases from V and 0 bases from J; junction bases left unmatched: 10. Written as DNA, the CDR3 is TGTGCCAGCAGTTTAAATCCTGTGACAGGGTTCTCCTACGAGCAGTACTTC. This translates into CASSLNPVTGFSYEQYF.

This clone was detected a few times. The chain joins TRBV19 to TRBJ2-1, with 14 bases identical to TRBD2. V trimming: 1 base; J trimming: 9 bases; junction bases outside the gene matches: 8. This CDR3 region has 17 residues. Germline assignment: CDR1 LNHDA and CDR2 SQIVND (reference sequence). CDR3 DNA sequence: TGTGCCAGTAGTATAGGGGGACTAGCGGGAGAACAAGGTGAGCAGTTCTTC. Protein sequence: CASSIGGLAGEQGEQFF.

The gene calls are TRBV27 and TRBJ2-7; 7 positions match TRBD2. CDR1 is MNHEY and CDR2 is SMNVEV in the germline V gene (reference sequence). The CDR3 consists of 15 residues. V lost 5 bases, J lost 3 bases, and 10 bases stayed unmatched. CDR3: CASSPRAGPNYEQYF. In DNA, the CDR3 is TGTGCCAGCAGTCCCCGAGCGGGACCAAACTACGAGCAGTACTTC.

The rearrangement links TRBV28 to TRBJ2-7, with 12 bases that match TRBD1. This CDR3 spans 14 amino acids. With 4 bases clipped from V and 6 bases from J, the junction kept 4 bases outside the gene matches. The germline gives CDR1 MDHEN, CDR2 SYDVKM. This CDR3 reads CASSWGQGAGEQYF. The CDR3 bases are TGTGCCAGCAGTTGGGGACAGGGGGCTGGCGAGCAGTACTTC.

The chain carries TRBV18 and TRBJ1-1; D remains unclear. Trimming shortened V by 0 bases and J by 1 base, and 3 bases separated the two germline ends. This CDR3 region has 13 residues. Germline V gene sequence: CDR1 KGHSH, CDR2 LQKENI. CDR3 loop: CASSPPENTEAFF. Here the CDR3 DNA reads TGTGCCAGCTCACCACCGGAGAACACTGAAGCTTTCTTT. Using reference TRBV18 and TRBJ1-1 for the parts outside the CDR3, the full variable domain is NAGVMQNPRHLVRRRGQEARLRCSPMKGHSHVYWYRQLPEEGLKFMVYLQKENIIDESGMPKERFSAEFPKEGPSILRIQQVVRGDSAAYFCASSPPENTEAFFGQGTRLTVV.

CDR3 in DNA: TGCGCCAGCAGCCGGACCCGCAAATGGGGGGAGCAGTACTTC. Its protein product is CASSRTRKWGEQYF. J is TRBJ2-7 and V is TRBV4-3; D possibly uses TRBD1 or TRBD2 (5 bases each). The CDR3 is made up of 14 amino acids. V lost 4 bases and J lost 7, with 17 bases in between. Germline V gene lookup returns CDR1 LGHNA and CDR2 YSLEER.

This clone was found once. The chain joins TRBV7-8 to TRBJ2-4; the D is unclear. Germline V CDR1 and CDR2: SGHVS, FQNEAQ. The CDR3 runs to 11 residues. The ends were cut back, 6 bases at V and 8 bases at J, with 8 bases in the middle. CDR3 residues: CASSIGDIQYF. The DNA for the CDR3 is TGTGCCAGCAGTATTGGGGACATTCAGTACTTC.

This clone was observed a few times. The genes are TRBV7-2 and TRBJ2-1; D call uncertain. Germline V gives CDR1 SGHTA, CDR2 FQGNSA. This CDR3 comprises 14 residues. Trimming cost V 3 bases and J 3 bases, with 9 bases left between them. CDR3 nucleotide sequence: TGTGCCAGCAGCTTTTCGACACACTACAATGAGCAGTTCTTC. This gives the protein CASSFSTHYNEQFF.

This clone was recorded many times. The rearrangement links TRBV4-2 to TRBJ1-3; a weak D match, TRBD1 (5 bases). V was trimmed by 6 bases and J by 0 bases, leaving 18 bases between them. Germline CDR1 and CDR2: LGHNA and YNFKEQ. The CDR3 length is 17 residues. The CDR3 nucleotides read TGTGCCAGCAGTACCCTAGGGACGGCCAACTCTGGAAACACCATATATTTT. Translated, it gives CASSTLGTANSGNTIYF.

In the case of this clone: This CDR3 is missing its conserved last phenylalanine or tryptophan, likely due to a read error. It is unclear where the CDR3 begins or ends on the DNA, so no DNA is shown, and the CDR3 is as TCRdb lists it. The CDR3 reads CTSRLDRLCTKRANVLTL. V gene TRBV1 combines with J gene TRBJ2-6; TRBD2, the D gene given by the table, was not confirmed from the DNA. TRBV1 represents a pseudogene. With termini counted, the CDR3 has 18 amino acids.

The chain uses TRBV9 and TRBJ2-5; 7 bases align to TRBD2. The J segment lost 6 bases and the V segment lost 0 bases, leaving 8 bases of the junction unmatched. Germline CDR1 reads SGDLS; CDR2 reads YYNGEE. The CDR3 extends over 15 amino acids. The CDR3 loop reads CASSVDGRPSKTQYF. CDR3 sequence (DNA): TGTGCCAGCAGCGTAGACGGGAGGCCTTCCAAGACCCAGTACTTC.

This chain links TRBV4-3 with TRBJ2-7; D gene uncertain. Trimming shortened V by 0 bases and J by 7 bases, and 16 bases separated the two germline ends. This CDR3 has 15 amino acids. Germline CDR1 LGHNA, CDR2 YSLEER. The CDR3 loop is CASSQDAGFSWEQYF. CDR3 sequence (DNA): TGCGCCAGCAGCCAAGACGCAGGTTTCTCTTGGGAGCAGTACTTC.

This clone was seen repeatedly, ten times or more. The chain has TRBV28 and TRBJ1-1; 7 bases are shared with TRBD1. The germline V gene has CDR1 MDHEN and CDR2 SYDVKM. The CDR3 loop spans 11 amino acids. Germline trimming cut 8 bases from V and 10 bases from J; bases unmatched to any gene: 7. The CDR3 reads CASSGGFAAFF. CDR3 coding DNA: TGTGCCAGCTCAGGGGGTTTTGCAGCTTTCTTT.

Regarding this clone: A much larger clone is a single base away; this may be a read error. The chain carries TRBV30 and TRBJ2-1; TRBD2 agrees at 8 bases. This CDR3 comprises 15 residues. The V segment lost 3 bases and the J segment 4 bases; nucleotides outside the gene matches: 8. Germline V gene lookup returns CDR1 GTSNPN and CDR2 SVGIG (reference sequence). CDR3 nucleotides: TGTGCCTGGAGGAAGATTAGCGGGATATACAATGAGCAGTTCTTC. It encodes CAWRKISGIYNEQFF.

Only one count was recorded for this clone. A far larger clone is just one base off, so this is likely a read error. The rearrangement joins TRBV9 to TRBJ1-2; D call uncertain. CDR1 and CDR2 from the germline V gene are SGDLS and YYNGEE. This CDR3 spans 13 amino acids. V was trimmed by 0 bases and J by 9 bases, leaving 12 bases between them. The CDR3 loop reads CASSVEGWGSYTF. The CDR3 DNA sequence: TGTGCCAGCAGCGTAGAAGGATGGGGTAGCTACACCTTC.

This clone was counted a few times. Relative to the germline gene, one junction end is altered; a read error may explain this. This rearrangement joins TRBV30 to TRBJ1-2; D unclear. Germline lookup yields CDR1 GTSNPN and CDR2 SVGIG (reference sequence). CDR3 length equals 12 residues. CDR3 nucleotide sequence: TGTGCCTGGAGCGACGGAAACTATGGCTACACATTC. As protein: CAWSDGNYGYTF.

As regards this clone: A much larger clonotype is one base distant, so this may be a read error. Additional DNA sequences in this sample encode the identical CDR3. The chain has TRBV9 and TRBJ2-7; D tentatively reads TRBD1 or TRBD2 (7 bases each). The germline gives CDR1 SGDLS, CDR2 YYNGEE. The CDR3 extends over 19 amino acids. Trimming left V 8 bases short and J 3 bases short, with 33 bases between. The CDR3 DNA reads TGTGCCAGTAGCCCCAGGGGGTCAGGGTTTTGGCTAGCGGACTACGAGCAGTACTTC. Its translation: CASSPRGSGFWLADYEQYF.

This clone was observed many times. V is TRBV2 and J is TRBJ1-2, with D possibly being TRBD1 (6 bases). Germline loops: CDR1 SNHLY, CDR2 FYNNEI. V lost 10 bases, J lost 4 bases, and 28 bases lay in between. CDR3 size: 17 residues. The DNA for the CDR3 is TGTGCCATGCTCGGGGGATTTTCCGGACAGAGCCTCTATGGCTACACCTTC. Translating gives CAMLGGFSGQSLYGYTF.

The gene calls are TRBV5-4 and TRBJ2-1, with D hard to call. This CDR3 region has 15 residues. V lost 4 bases and J 0 bases, leaving 11 bases between the germline ends. Per germline, CDR1 SGHNT and CDR2 YYREEE (reference sequence). CDR3: CASSPPTNSYNEQFF. The CDR3 DNA sequence: TGTGCCAGCAGCCCCCCCACAAACTCCTACAATGAGCAGTTCTTC.

This chain uses TRBV7-2 with TRBJ2-5; possible D gene TRBD1, 6 bases. The end of the DNA fits TRBJ2-7 better, so the J call may be wrong. The CDR3 totals 13 residues. Germline V gene lookup returns CDR1 SGHTA and CDR2 FQGNSA. The CDR3 sequence: CASSSRGPYEQYF. In nucleotides, the CDR3 is TGTGCCAGCAGCTCCAGGGGCCCCTACGAGCAGTACTTC.

V gene TRBV6-6 combines with J gene TRBJ1-5; D remains unclear. V was clipped by 8 bases and J by 6 bases, with 14 bases between them. Germline V gives CDR1 MNHNY, CDR2 SVGAGI (reference sequence). The CDR3 has 13 residues. The CDR3 is CASGLGLGQPQHF. DNA for the CDR3: TGTGCCAGCGGCTTAGGCCTGGGTCAGCCCCAGCATTTT.

V usage is TRBV5-1 and J usage is TRBJ2-6; unclear D gene. Germline values: CDR1 SGHRS, CDR2 YFSETQ. V was shortened by 4 bases and J by 1 base, with 6 bases between the two germline ends. The CDR3 length is 14 residues. CDR3: CASSPTSGANVLTF. Here the CDR3 DNA reads TGCGCCAGCAGCCCTACTTCTGGGGCCAACGTCCTGACTTTC.

This chain uses TRBV7-9 with TRBJ2-5, with D tentatively TRBD1 or TRBD2 (5 bases each). CDR3 length equals 16 residues. The germline CDR1 and CDR2 sequences are SEHNR and FQNEAQ (reference sequence). V was cut by 5 bases and J by 5 bases, with 21 bases left in between. The chain's CDR3 is CASSPQGSGSWETQYF. Written as DNA, the CDR3 is TGTGCCAGCAGCCCCCAGGGTTCGGGGAGCTGGGAGACCCAGTACTTC.

A few counts support this clone. The chain recombines TRBV7-9 with TRBJ1-1, with 9 positions matching TRBD1. Germline trimming cut 3 bases from V and 3 bases from J; bases unmatched to any gene: 5. Germline loops: CDR1 SEHNR, CDR2 FQNEAQ (reference sequence). This CDR3 is 15 amino acids long. In DNA, the CDR3 is TGTGCCAGCAGCTTGGCACAGGGGGCGTACACTGAAGCTTTCTTT. Its translation is CASSLAQGAYTEAFF.

The rearrangement links TRBV30 to TRBJ2-5; D remains unclear. The J call could be wrong; TRBJ2-7 is a better fit for the DNA end. Germline V gene data show CDR1 as GTSNPN and CDR2 as SVGIG (reference sequence). The CDR3 runs 14 residues. The CDR3 DNA reads as TGTGCCTGGAGTCCGGGCGGTCGTCGCGGCGAGCAGTACTTC. The encoded protein is CAWSPGGRRGEQYF.